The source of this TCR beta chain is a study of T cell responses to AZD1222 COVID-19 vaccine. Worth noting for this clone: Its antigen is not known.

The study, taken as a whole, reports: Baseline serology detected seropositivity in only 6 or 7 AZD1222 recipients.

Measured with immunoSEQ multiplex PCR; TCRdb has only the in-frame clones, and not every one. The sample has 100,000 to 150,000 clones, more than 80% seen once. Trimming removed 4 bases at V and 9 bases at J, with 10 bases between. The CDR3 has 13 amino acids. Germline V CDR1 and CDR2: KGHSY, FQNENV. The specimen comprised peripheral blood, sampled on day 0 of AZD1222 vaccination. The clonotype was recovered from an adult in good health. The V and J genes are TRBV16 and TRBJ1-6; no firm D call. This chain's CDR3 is CASSPNGGSPLHF. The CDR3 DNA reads TGTGCCAGCAGCCCTAATGGAGGTTCACCCCTCCACTTT.